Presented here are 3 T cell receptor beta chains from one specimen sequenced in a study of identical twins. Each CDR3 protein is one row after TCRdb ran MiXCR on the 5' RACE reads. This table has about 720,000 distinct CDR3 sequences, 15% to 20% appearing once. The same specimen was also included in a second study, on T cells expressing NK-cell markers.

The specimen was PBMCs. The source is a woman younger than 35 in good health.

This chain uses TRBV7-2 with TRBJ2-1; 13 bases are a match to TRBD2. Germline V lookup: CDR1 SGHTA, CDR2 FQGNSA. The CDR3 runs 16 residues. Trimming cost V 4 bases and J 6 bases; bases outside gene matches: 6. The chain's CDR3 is CASSSQTSGRANEQFF. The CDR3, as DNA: TGTGCCAGCAGCTCCCAAACTAGCGGGAGGGCCAATGAGCAGTTCTTC. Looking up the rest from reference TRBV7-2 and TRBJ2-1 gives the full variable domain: GAGVSQSPSNKVTEKGKDVELRCDPISGHTALYWYRQSLGQGLEFLIYFQGNSAPDKSGLPSDRFSAERTGGSVSTLTIQRTQQEDSAVYLCASSSQTSGRANEQFFGPGTRLTVL.

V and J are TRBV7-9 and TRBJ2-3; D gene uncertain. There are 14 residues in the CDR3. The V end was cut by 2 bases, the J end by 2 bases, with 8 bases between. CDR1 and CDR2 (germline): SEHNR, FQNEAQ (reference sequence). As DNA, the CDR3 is TGTGCCAGCAGCTTAATTGCGGACACAGATACGCAGTATTTT. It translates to CASSLIADTDTQYF.

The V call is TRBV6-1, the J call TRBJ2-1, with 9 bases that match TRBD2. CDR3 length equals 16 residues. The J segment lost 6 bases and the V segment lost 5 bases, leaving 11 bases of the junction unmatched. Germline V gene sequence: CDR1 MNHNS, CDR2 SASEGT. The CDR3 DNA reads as TGTGCCAGCAGTCCCCTAGCGGGGTCTCTCCTCAATGAGCAGTTCTTC. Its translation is CASSPLAGSLLNEQFF.